One sample yielded the 11 T cell receptor beta chains listed below, sequenced in a study of blood T cells in healthy people across ages. A second about 7 to 11 cycle PCR used barcoded and J-beta primers. TCRdb reprocessed the 5' RACE reads via MiXCR and lists one record per CDR3 protein. This table has 1.4 million or so distinct CDR3 sequences, approximately 43% appearing once. Source material: blood. The receptors were sampled from a woman under 30 in good health.

To note about this clonotype: One end of the junction does not line up with germline, which may come from a read error. The chain carries TRBV9 and TRBJ2-1; D is possibly TRBD2 (5 bases). Germline CDR1 and CDR2: SGDLS and YYNGEE. The CDR3 is made up of 15 amino acids. The CDR3 DNA sequence: TGTGCCAGCAGCGTAGACCCGGGGTCCTACAGTGAGCAGTTCTTC. This translates into CASSVDPGSYSEQFF.

J is TRBJ2-4 and V is TRBV28; possibly TRBD1 for D (5 bases). The closer fit of TRBJ2-7 to the DNA end suggests the J call may be wrong. From germline, CDR1 is MDHEN and CDR2 SYDVKM. This CDR3 is 15 amino acids long. The CDR3 DNA reads as TGTGCCAGCAGTCATAGAAAAAGGACAACGTACGAGCAGTACTTC. It specifies CASSHRKRTTYEQYF.

V usage is TRBV7-9 and J usage is TRBJ1-1, with a weak D call TRBD1 (5 bases). V was cut by 4 bases and J by 4 bases, with 13 bases left in between. The CDR3 contains 14 residues. In germline, CDR1 is SEHNR, CDR2 FQNEAQ (reference sequence). CDR3 amino acids: CASSSRGGSTEAFF. The CDR3 DNA reads as TGTGCCAGCAGCTCCCGGGGCGGCTCCACTGAAGCTTTCTTT.

V gene TRBV7-2 combines with J gene TRBJ1-5; 8 bases are a match to TRBD1. Germline trimming cut 1 base from V and 2 bases from J; bases unmatched to any gene: 13. CDR3 length: 19 residues. CDR1 is SGHTA, CDR2 FQGNSA, per germline. The CDR3 loop reads CASSLDWDRSNVRNQPQHF. For the CDR3, the DNA is TGTGCCAGCAGCTTAGACTGGGACAGGTCTAATGTACGCAATCAGCCCCAGCATTTT. Complete variable domain (other parts from reference TRBV7-2 and TRBJ1-5): GAGVSQSPSNKVTEKGKDVELRCDPISGHTALYWYRQSLGQGLEFLIYFQGNSAPDKSGLPSDRFSAERTGGSVSTLTIQRTQQEDSAVYLCASSLDWDRSNVRNQPQHFGDGTRLSIL.

The V gene is TRBV7-2, the J gene TRBJ2-1; 9 positions match TRBD2. The CDR3 is 20 residues long. Germline V gene data show CDR1 as SGHTA and CDR2 as FQGNSA. V gave up 3 bases and J gave up 6 bases; unmatched junction bases: 21. In DNA form, the CDR3 reads TGTGCCAGCAGCTTTGGGCGAGGGGGACTAGCAGGAAGAAAGTCCAATGAGCAGTTCTTC. It specifies CASSFGRGGLAGRKSNEQFF.

This clonotype was seen once. A single base separates this from a much larger clone, so it may be a read error. The gene calls are TRBV20-1 and TRBJ2-1; D is uncertain. The CDR3 runs to 14 residues. Trimming removed 5 bases at V and 0 bases at J, with 11 bases between. Germline V gene lookup returns CDR1 DFQATT and CDR2 SNEGSKA (reference sequence). CDR3 sequence (DNA): TGCAGTGCTCGCTCACCAGGCTCCTACAATGAGCAGTTCTTC. Translating gives CSARSPGSYNEQFF.

The chain carries TRBV5-5 and TRBJ2-5; 8 bases line up with TRBD2. The CDR3 contains 14 residues. In germline, CDR1 is SGHKS, CDR2 YYEKEE (reference sequence). The V gene end was trimmed by 7 bases and the J gene end by 2 bases; junction bases not matched to a gene: 7. This CDR3 is CASAGTGGQETQYF. CDR3 sequence (DNA): TGTGCCAGCGCAGGGACGGGGGGGCAAGAGACCCAGTACTTC.

This clonotype has just a few counts. The chain links TRBV27 to TRBJ2-7; 11 nucleotides agree with TRBD1. The V and J ends lost 11 bases and 6 bases, in that order; junction bases with no gene match: 9. Germline CDR1 is MNHEY and CDR2 is SMNVEV (reference sequence). This CDR3 comprises 13 residues. The CDR3 DNA reads TGTGCCTCACGGACAGGGGGCAAGTCCGAGCAGTACTTC. This codes for CASRTGGKSEQYF.

A few counts support this clonotype. The chain joins TRBV7-2 to TRBJ2-7, with 7 bases matching TRBD1. V shed 1 base, J shed 4 bases, and the junction held 7 bases outside the gene matches. Per germline, CDR1 SGHTA and CDR2 FQGNSA. The CDR3 is 15 amino acids. The CDR3 loop is CASSLVSGTVYEQYF. The CDR3 region has the DNA TGTGCCAGCAGCTTAGTCTCCGGGACAGTGTACGAGCAGTACTTC.

J is TRBJ1-1 and V is TRBV6-1; 9 nucleotides line up with TRBD1. Trimming removed 6 bases from V and 0 bases from J; junction bases left unmatched: 5. The CDR3 covers 15 residues. The V gene's germline CDR1 is MNHNS and CDR2 SASEGT. The CDR3 loop is CASRGDRALNTEAFF. The CDR3 coding sequence is TGTGCCAGCAGAGGGGACAGGGCCCTGAACACTGAAGCTTTCTTT.

This clonotype was observed a few times. This rearrangement joins TRBV3-1 to TRBJ1-2; D is unclear. This CDR3 contains 14 residues. Trimming took off 1 base at V and 2 bases at J, with 8 bases between the two ends. Germline V gene lookup returns CDR1 LGHDT and CDR2 YNNKEL (reference sequence). CDR3: CASSQVSANYGYTF. The CDR3 DNA sequence: TGTGCCAGCAGCCAAGTATCAGCAAACTATGGCTACACCTTC.